This paragraph reports one T cell receptor beta chain. As handled by the study authors: Quantification of nucleated cells was approximated via reference gene primer amplification. Profiled with immunoSEQ multiplex PCR; TCRdb holds only in-frame clones, not every one. Clone size and V and J calls were adopted from that table, with D and trimming inferred from the DNA. The table includes over 110,000 clones, 79% detected once. The source of the sample is a study of blood T cell repertoires in COVID-19. As for the study in general: Acute and convalescent COVID-19 specimens originated in the United States, Italy and Spain. T cells, B-cell-depleted T cells, or PBMCs supplied cDNA or gDNA.

The V and J ends lost 4 bases and 7 bases respectively, with 18 bases between them. Germline V lookup: CDR1 SGDLS, CDR2 YYNGEE. The CDR3 covers 15 residues. Sample: peripheral blood. This chain uses TRBV9 with TRBJ2-1; a weak D match, TRBD1 (5 bases). The sequence came from a man in his sixties with acute or convalescent COVID-19. The CDR3 region is CASSPHATEENEQFF. CDR3 bases: TGTGCCAGCAGCCCCCATGCGACAGAAGAGAATGAGCAGTTCTTC.